This TCR beta chain was sequenced during a study of blood T cell repertoires in COVID-19. On the study more broadly: The United States, Italy and Spain provided the acute and convalescent COVID-19 samples.

Notes on this clone: Other nucleotide sequences in the sample specify the same CDR3.

Per the original methods: Reference gene primer amplification yielded estimated nucleated cell counts. The assay was immunoSEQ multiplex PCR, and TCRdb's table has in-frame clones only and misses some. That table gives V, J and clone size, and the DNA gave D and trimming. The sample records 200,000 to 250,000 clones, around 86% being singletons. Trimming shortened V by 2 bases and J by 4 bases, and 7 bases separated the two germline ends. The length of the CDR3 is 13 residues. Germline V lookup: CDR1 SGHNT, CDR2 YYREEE (reference sequence). The sample was peripheral blood. This TCR derives from a woman aged 70-85 years with active or convalescent COVID-19. The V and J genes are TRBV5-4 and TRBJ1-3; D uncertain. The CDR3 loop reads CASSLAGGNTIYF. The CDR3 nucleotides read TGTGCCAGCAGCTTAGCGGGCGGAAACACCATATATTTT.